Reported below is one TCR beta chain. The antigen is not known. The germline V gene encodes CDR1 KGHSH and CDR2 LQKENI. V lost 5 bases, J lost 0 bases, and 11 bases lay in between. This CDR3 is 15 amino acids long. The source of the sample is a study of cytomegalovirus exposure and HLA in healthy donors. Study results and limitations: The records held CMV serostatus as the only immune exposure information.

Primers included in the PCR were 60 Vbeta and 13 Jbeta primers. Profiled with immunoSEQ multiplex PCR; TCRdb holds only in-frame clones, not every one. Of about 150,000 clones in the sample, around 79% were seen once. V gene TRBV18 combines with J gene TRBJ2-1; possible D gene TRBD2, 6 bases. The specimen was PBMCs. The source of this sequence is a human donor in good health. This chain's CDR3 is CASSGAGSSYNEQFF. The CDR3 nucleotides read TGTGCCAGCTCAGGTGCGGGGTCCTCCTACAATGAGCAGTTCTTC.